The T cell receptor beta chain described here comes from a study of vaccination effects on CD4 cells after COVID-19 (dated by TCRdb to 2022 to 2024). As for the study more broadly: Participants received two doses of either the BNT162b2 or the mRNA-1273 mRNA SARS-CoV-2 vaccine. The study compared SARS-CoV-2 spike-specific CD4+ TCR repertoires before and after mRNA vaccination in COVID-19 convalescent patients and infection-naive vaccine recipients. Cultures from other donors in the study were sequenced with the Oncomine TCR Beta short-read assay on an Illumina iSeq 100. The full study included some eleven COVID-19 convalescent patients and several SARS-CoV-2-naive healthy vaccine recipients.

The study at large found these results: Both infection-induced and vaccine-induced clones contracted markedly at late post-vaccination timepoints, which is consistent with waning T cell responses. In healthy vaccine recipients, vaccine-induced clones were almost all SARS-CoV-2 mono-reactive, with only 1 of 255 cross-reactive with common cold coronaviruses. Limitations of the study were the small number of convalescent patients and the absence of early post-infection timepoints.

The CDR3 spans 15 residues, from the cysteine through the phenylalanine. Kept here is only the CDR3 DNA, which spans 45 bases and is read in frame from base 1. The trim is 4 bases for V and 1 base for J, with a gap of 13 bases between the germline ends. According to the germline V gene, CDR1 reads MNHEY and CDR2 reads SVGEGT. To prepare the library, the immunoSEQ multiplex PCR assay was applied. DNA from the CD4+ T cells that had been cultured and isolated underwent TCR beta CDR3 sequencing. The paper's data handling went like this. Non-productive TCR sequences were removed, reads were trimmed to the CDR3 region, and CDR3s of at least 7 amino acids were retained. The MANAFEST web app was used to identify antigen-specific clonotypes by comparing expansion in peptide wells with expansion in reference cultures. To count as positive, a clone had to show expansion at FDR<0.05 compared with the reference and with all other wells, an odds ratio above 5, and a frequency above 0.1% in two replicate wells. A clonotype was defined as cross-reactive if the clonotype was significantly expanded both in SARS-CoV-2 spike wells and in at least one common cold coronavirus spike condition. CDR3 similarity was assessed by Levenshtein distance using the stringdist R package, and unrooted trees were constructed with ape in R 3.6.1. The table comes from immuneACCESS by way of TCRdb, which keeps in-frame sequences with V and J called. Part of the clones is missing from these tables; in studies checked, under half for an unresolved V gene and the rest for unknown reasons. D and trimming were read from the DNA, whereas the V and J calls and clone size are those reported in that table. The sample table shows approximately 74,000 clones, and about 70% are seen once. The ten largest make up roughly 2.9% of the sample.

In the ViraFEST assay, PBMC were stimulated with viral peptide pools, and TCR sequencing was then used to find antigen-specific CD4+ T cell clonotypes based on their expansion. After approximately 11 days of culture, CD4+ T cells were isolated with the EasySep CD4+ T cell isolation kit. The absence of prior SARS-CoV-2 infection in healthy vaccine recipients was confirmed by negative nucleocapsid antibodies before and after vaccination. Some 2 million PBMC per well were cultured with about 9.6 ug/ml peptides in IMDM containing around 5.3% human AB serum, approximately 10 IU/ml IL-2 and gentamicin. On days 3 and 7, half of the culture medium was replaced with fresh IL-2-containing medium. Unless noted otherwise, every peptide stimulation condition was cultured in triplicate wells. Using Ficoll-Paque Plus gradient centrifugation, PBMC were separated from whole blood and then either used fresh or cryopreserved at -140C. The overlapping peptide pools covered the spike proteins of SARS-CoV-2 and of the common cold coronaviruses HCoV-NL63, HCoV-OC43 and HCoV-229E. The QIAamp micro DNA kit was used to extract genomic DNA from the cultured CD4+ T cells.

The sample holds one count of this clone. Its antigen target is currently unknown. No clone much larger than this one lies a single base away; base qualities are absent. The clonotype comes from a human donor who received a COVID-19 vaccine. The sample was CD4+ T cells from PBMCs cultured with HCoV-NL63 spike peptides, taken before COVID-19 vaccination. This sample's cell subset or site label indicates: HCoV-NL63 spike overlapping peptide pool stimulation. The chain is made from TRBV6-2 or TRBV6-3 and TRBJ1-1; no D segment can be confidently identified. In nucleotides, the sequence is TGTGCCAGCAGTTCCCAGCAGGTCAGGAACACTGAAGCTTTCTTT. It is translated as CASSSQQVRNTEAFF.